Presented here are 27 T cell receptor beta chains from one specimen sequenced in a study of blood T cell repertoires in COVID-19. This table comes from immunoSEQ multiplex PCR, and its TCRdb copy is limited to in-frame clones, with some not included. This table holds a few hundred thousand clones, 87% found once. The sample taken for sequencing was peripheral blood. These receptors were collected from a man aged 60 to 69 who had recovered from COVID-19.

The chain is built from TRBV11-2 and TRBJ1-3, with D possibly being TRBD1 (6 bases). Germline assignment: CDR1 SGHAT and CDR2 FQNNGV. This CDR3 comprises 14 residues. V lost 5 bases and J 4 bases, leaving 12 bases between the germline ends. CDR3 in DNA: TGTGCCAGCAGCCCCGCAGGGGTAGGAAACACCATATATTTT. It specifies CASSPAGVGNTIYF.

In its sample, this clone was seen once. V gene TRBV5-8 combines with J gene TRBJ2-3, with a possible D match to TRBD1 (6 bases). Germline V gene lookup returns CDR1 SGHTS and CDR2 YDEGEE. V gave up 3 bases and J gave up 2 bases, with 13 bases separating them. This CDR3 region has 15 residues. CDR3 loop: CASSSGQTNTDTQYF. The CDR3 nucleotides are TGTGCCAGCAGCTCCGGACAGACAAACACAGATACGCAGTATTTT.

This clone was detected only once. The gene calls are TRBV3-1 (or the pseudogene TRBV3-2) and TRBJ1-1; D remains unclear. The ends were cut back, 0 bases at V and 3 bases at J, with 14 bases in the middle. This CDR3 region has 16 residues. CDR1 is LGHDT and CDR2 is YNNKEL in the germline V gene (reference sequence). CDR3 nucleotides: TGTGCCAGCAGCCAAGACGGGAACCGCGTCGACACTGAAGCTTTCTTT. Residues: CASSQDGNRVDTEAFF.

The chain couples TRBV5-1 to TRBJ2-5; 8 bases map to TRBD2. V shed 0 bases and J 5 bases; nucleotides not matched to a gene: 3. Germline lookup yields CDR1 SGHRS and CDR2 YFSETQ. The CDR3 totals 14 residues. The CDR3 DNA follows: TGCGCCAGCAGCTTGGCGGGGGGGGCGGAGACCCAGTACTTC. Translating it yields CASSLAGGAETQYF.

The chain joins TRBV27 to TRBJ1-6; 7 bases agree with TRBD1. CDR3 size: 13 residues. V was pared by 9 bases and J by 12 bases, with 11 bases of the junction left unmatched. The germline V gene encodes CDR1 MNHEY and CDR2 SMNVEV (reference sequence). The CDR3 reads CASSTGPSRPLHF. CDR3 nucleotides: TGTGCCAGTTCGACAGGGCCTAGTAGACCCCTCCACTTT.

The CDR3 nucleotides read TGTGCCAGCGGGGGGACCGTGGCAGGGGAGCAGTACTTC. Translated, it gives CASGGTVAGEQYF. The chain recombines TRBV9 with TRBJ2-7; D is perhaps TRBD2 (6 bases). There are 13 residues in the CDR3. V shed 7 bases and J shed 7 bases, with 18 bases lying between them. Germline CDR1 SGDLS, CDR2 YYNGEE.

CDR3 DNA sequence: TGTGCCAGCAGTGATCTCGGGGGGGGCCTTTACAATGAGCAGTTCTTC. Translated, it gives CASSDLGGGLYNEQFF. The chain is built from TRBV25-1 and TRBJ2-1; TRBD2 matches at 8 bases. The CDR3 has 16 residues. Germline-derived CDR1 and CDR2 are MGHDK and SYGVNS. The V segment lost 3 bases and the J segment 4 bases; nucleotides outside the gene matches: 8.

This clone appeared once. This chain connects TRBV5-5 to TRBJ2-1; TRBD1 matches at 7 bases. After removal of 5 bases from V and 8 bases from J, the junction contained 4 bases not matched to a gene. Germline V CDR1 and CDR2: SGHKS, YYEKEE (reference sequence). This CDR3 is 12 amino acids long. CDR3 sequence reads: CASSYQGDEQFF. Written as DNA, the CDR3 is TGTGCCAGCAGTTATCAGGGGGATGAGCAGTTCTTC.

V is TRBV30 and J is TRBJ1-3; TRBD1 aligns across 7 bases. The J segment lost 0 bases and the V segment lost 4 bases, leaving 6 bases of the junction unmatched. CDR3 length: 15 amino acids. Germline V CDR1 and CDR2: GTSNPN, SVGIG (reference sequence). This CDR3 is CAWTNRGSSGNTIYF. CDR3 DNA: TGTGCCTGGACCAACAGGGGAAGCTCTGGAAACACCATATATTTT.

This chain connects TRBV6-5 to TRBJ2-7, with a weak D call TRBD1 (6 bases). Germline CDR1 MNHEY, CDR2 SVGAGI. Trimming shortened V by 4 bases and J by 1 base, and 17 bases separated the two germline ends. The CDR3 runs 16 residues. Here the CDR3 DNA reads TGTGCCAGCAGTTCGGAATGGGACACCATATCCTACGAGCAGTACTTC. This codes for CASSSEWDTISYEQYF.

The rearrangement links TRBV9 to TRBJ2-1; D is ambiguous. The ends were cut back, 4 bases at V and 8 bases at J, with 16 bases in the middle. This CDR3 comprises 14 residues. Germline V gene lookup returns CDR1 SGDLS and CDR2 YYNGEE. The CDR3 region has the DNA TGTGCCAGCAGCCCCCGGTGGGCTAACGATGAGCAGTTCTTC. It is translated as CASSPRWANDEQFF.

J is TRBJ1-2 and V is TRBV28; TRBD1 might be the D (5 bases). Germline V CDR1 and CDR2: MDHEN, SYDVKM. The CDR3 totals 12 residues. V lost 6 bases to trimming and J lost 7 bases, with 12 bases between them. The chain's CDR3 is CASRILQGGYTF. The DNA for the CDR3 is TGTGCCAGCAGAATCCTGCAGGGTGGCTACACCTTC.

The V call is TRBV6-1, the J call TRBJ2-7, with D possibly matching TRBD1 (6 bases). V lost 3 bases, J lost 1 base, and 25 bases lay in between. From germline, CDR1 is MNHNS and CDR2 SASEGT. The length of the CDR3 is 19 residues. This CDR3 is CASSEQGKLASYASYEQYF. The CDR3 DNA is TGTGCCAGCAGTGAGCAGGGGAAACTCGCGTCGTATGCATCCTACGAGCAGTACTTC.

This chain joins TRBV5-4 and TRBJ2-7; tentative D call: TRBD1 (5 bases). Germline CDR1 SGHNT, CDR2 YYREEE (reference sequence). The CDR3 covers 12 residues. Trimming took off 2 bases at V and 6 bases at J, with 9 bases between the two ends. Written as DNA, the CDR3 is TGTGCCAGCAGCTTAAGTAGGGGCGAGCAGTACTTC. As protein: CASSLSRGEQYF.

J is TRBJ2-2 and V is TRBV19; D possibly corresponds to TRBD2 (6 bases). Germline loops: CDR1 LNHDA, CDR2 SQIVND (reference sequence). The CDR3 runs to 16 residues. Between the trimmed V and J ends, which lost 1 base and 5 bases, there was a span of 14 bases. The CDR3 nucleotides read TGTGCCAGTAGTATAGGCGCGGTCGGGGGAACCGGGGAGCTGTTTTTT. Translation gives CASSIGAVGGTGELFF. The variable domain in full, with the rest retrieved from reference TRBV19 and TRBJ2-2, is DGGITQSPKYLFRKEGQNVTLSCEQNLNHDAMYWYRQDPGQGLRLIYYSQIVNDFQKGDIAEGYSVSREKKESFPLTVTSAQKNPTAFYLCASSIGAVGGTGELFFGEGSRLTVL.

This clone came up a few times. This chain joins TRBV5-1 and TRBJ2-7, with D possibly TRBD1 on 6 matching bases. Trimming removed 0 bases at V and 2 bases at J, with 6 bases between. CDR1 and CDR2 (germline): SGHRS, YFSETQ. This CDR3 is built from 13 residues. CDR3 protein: CASSLDRAYEQYF. The CDR3 DNA reads as TGCGCCAGCAGCTTGGACAGGGCCTACGAGCAGTACTTC.

In this sample, this clone turned up once. V usage is TRBV5-6 and J usage is TRBJ1-2, with unresolved D. CDR1 SGHDT and CDR2 YYEEEE come from the germline V gene. The CDR3 runs 14 residues. V lost 0 bases and J lost 7, with 13 bases in between. This CDR3 is CASSLDLQDFGYTF. CDR3 coding DNA: TGTGCCAGCAGCTTGGACCTGCAAGACTTTGGCTACACCTTC.

The genes are TRBV4-1 and TRBJ2-1; D is possibly TRBD1 (6 bases). The CDR3 loop spans 14 amino acids. With 2 bases removed from V and 6 bases from J, the gap between germline ends came to 11 bases. The germline CDR1 and CDR2 sequences are MGHRA and YSYEKL. DNA for the CDR3: TGCGCCAGCAGCCAACCATCGGACAGCAATGAGCAGTTCTTC. This codes for CASSQPSDSNEQFF.

The chain is built from TRBV6-2 or TRBV6-3 and TRBJ2-2, with 11 bases matching TRBD1. Germline assignment: CDR1 MNHEY and CDR2 SVGEGT. Losses at the gene ends were 5 bases for V and 3 bases for J; bases not matched to a gene: 14. This CDR3 is built from 19 residues. The CDR3 spells CASSRTGGAVRRDTGELFF. The DNA of the CDR3 is TGTGCCAGCAGTCGGACAGGGGGCGCGGTCCGGAGGGACACCGGGGAGCTGTTTTTT.

This chain connects TRBV28 to TRBJ1-2; D is ambiguous. The V gene lost 5 bases and the J gene lost 4 bases, with 11 bases spanning the gap. Germline V CDR1 and CDR2: MDHEN, SYDVKM. The CDR3 extends over 13 amino acids. CDR3 bases: TGTGCCAGCAGTCGGGGAGGAACCTATGGCTACACCTTC. Protein sequence: CASSRGGTYGYTF.

The chain uses TRBV19 and TRBJ2-1, with a tentative D call TRBD1 (5 bases). Trimming removed 7 bases at V and 4 bases at J, with 5 bases between. Germline-derived CDR1 and CDR2 are LNHDA and SQIVND (reference sequence). The CDR3 spans 11 residues. The CDR3 is CASTGYNEQFF. CDR3 nucleotide sequence: TGTGCCAGTACAGGGTACAATGAGCAGTTCTTC.

This chain connects TRBV20-1 to TRBJ2-7; 8 bases are a match to TRBD1. This CDR3 is built from 14 residues. The germline CDR1 and CDR2 sequences are DFQATT and SNEGSKA (reference sequence). Losses at the gene ends were 3 bases for V and 1 base for J; bases not matched to a gene: 5. CDR3 amino acids: CSASYQGASYEQYF. The CDR3 region has the DNA TGCAGTGCTAGTTACCAGGGGGCGTCCTACGAGCAGTACTTC.

The gene calls are TRBV25-1 and TRBJ1-6; the D is unclear. The CDR3 extends over 15 amino acids. Germline CDR1 and CDR2: MGHDK and SYGVNS. V dropped 2 bases and J dropped 10 bases, with 15 bases sitting between them. The CDR3 coding sequence is TGTGCCAGCAGTGAAAGTGTGGGAGGTGGGTCACCCCTCCACTTT. This gives the protein CASSESVGGGSPLHF.

CDR3 protein: CATRGSGGPYNEQFF. DNA for the CDR3: TGTGCCACCCGGGGTAGCGGGGGACCGTACAATGAGCAGTTCTTC. The chain is built from TRBV28 and TRBJ2-1; 9 nucleotides match TRBD2. The trim removed 10 bases at V and 4 bases at J, leaving 11 bases unmatched. The CDR3 covers 15 residues. The germline gives CDR1 MDHEN, CDR2 SYDVKM.

This clone was recorded only once. The rearrangement joins TRBV5-1 to TRBJ2-3; TRBD2 matches 9 bases. Unmatched junction bases numbered 19, after V lost 0 bases and J lost 2 bases. This CDR3 spans 21 amino acids. The germline CDR1 and CDR2 sequences are SGHRS and YFSETQ. This CDR3 is CASSLAKRASGASFPTDTQYF. The CDR3 DNA reads as TGCGCCAGCAGCTTGGCAAAGAGGGCTAGCGGGGCGTCCTTCCCCACAGATACGCAGTATTTT.

The J gene is TRBJ2-7, the V gene TRBV7-2; no reliable D call. The CDR3 length is 16 residues. From germline, CDR1 is SGHTA and CDR2 FQGNSA. V lost 5 bases and J 4 bases, leaving 21 bases between the germline ends. The CDR3 DNA reads as TGTGCCAGCAGCCCCTTGGAGAGCGCGACCCCTTACGAGCAGTACTTC. It yields the protein CASSPLESATPYEQYF.

CDR3 bases: TGTGCCTGGACGAGGGACAAGAACACTGAAGCTTTCTTT. It specifies CAWTRDKNTEAFF. The chain is built from TRBV30 and TRBJ1-1; D might be TRBD1 (6 bases). The V and J ends lost 4 bases and 1 base respectively, with 10 bases between them. The V gene's germline CDR1 is GTSNPN and CDR2 SVGIG (reference sequence). This CDR3 is 13 amino acids long.